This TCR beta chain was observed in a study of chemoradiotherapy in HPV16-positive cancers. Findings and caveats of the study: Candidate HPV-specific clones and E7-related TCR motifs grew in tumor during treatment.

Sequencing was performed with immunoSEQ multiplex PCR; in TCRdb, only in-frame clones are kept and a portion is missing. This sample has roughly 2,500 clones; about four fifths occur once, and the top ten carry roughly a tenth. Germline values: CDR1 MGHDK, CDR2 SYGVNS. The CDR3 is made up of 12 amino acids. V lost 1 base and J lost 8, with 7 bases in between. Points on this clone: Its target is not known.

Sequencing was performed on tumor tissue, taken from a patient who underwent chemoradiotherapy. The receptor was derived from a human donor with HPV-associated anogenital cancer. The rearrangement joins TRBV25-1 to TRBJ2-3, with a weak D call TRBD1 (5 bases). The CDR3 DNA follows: TGTGCCAGCAGTGAATCGGACATTACGCAGTATTTT. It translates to CASSESDITQYF.